This T cell receptor (beta chain) derives from a study of cytomegalovirus exposure and HLA in healthy donors. Participants comprised healthy donors of bone marrow. The PCR had 60 Vbeta and 13 Jbeta primers. The protocol was immunoSEQ multiplex PCR, while the TCRdb copy is restricted to in-frame clones and leaves out a portion. This sample carries approximately 91,000 clones, roughly 60% of them seen once, and the ten largest clones take about 2.5%. This clonotype was sampled from a human donor in good health. Material for sequencing was PBMCs.

As DNA, the CDR3 is TGTGCCAGCAGTTACGGGAGGGCGAGTAATACTGAAGCTTTCTTT. The encoded protein is CASSYGRASNTEAFF. The chain joins TRBV2 to TRBJ1-1; D not certain. The CDR3 runs to 15 residues. Germline lookup yields CDR1 SNHLY and CDR2 FYNNEI. V lost 5 bases and J 5 bases, leaving 18 bases between the germline ends.